These 20 T cell receptor beta chains came from one sample sequenced in a study of T cells after posttransplantation cyclophosphamide. Cells defined as naive were viable CD3+CD4+ or CD3+CD8+ and CCR7+CD45RA+CD45RO-CD95-CD27+CD28+. Libraries were prepared by immunoSEQ multiplex PCR; TCRdb keeps only in-frame clonotypes and omits some of them. The repertoire holds more than 30,000 clones, with around nine tenths as singletons. The specimen was naive CD4+ T cells sorted from PBMCs. Receptors were obtained from a woman aged 55-69 years in good health, CMV-negative, and a related stem cell transplant donor.

The chain has TRBV5-1 and TRBJ2-5, with a tentative D call TRBD1 (6 bases). Trimming took 5 bases from V and 11 from J, leaving 22 bases between them. CDR1 and CDR2 (germline): SGHRS, YFSETQ. CDR3 length equals 14 residues. The CDR3 loop is CASRKDSSYVEQYF. The CDR3 DNA reads as TGCGCCAGCAGGAAGGACAGTTCTTACGTGGAGCAGTACTTC. The entire variable domain, with the rest obtained from reference TRBV5-1 and TRBJ2-5, is as follows: KAGVTQTPRYLIKTRGQQVTLSCSPISGHRSVSWYQQTPGQGLQFLFEYFSETQRNKGNFPGRFSGRQFSNSRSEMNVSTLELGDSALYLCASRKDSSYVEQYFGPGTRLLVL.

The rearrangement uses TRBV9 and TRBJ2-2, with D maybe TRBD2 (6 bases). This CDR3 has 13 amino acids. Looked up from germline, CDR1 is SGDLS and CDR2 is YYNGEE. Deletions cut 5 bases from V and 4 bases from J, with 9 bases between. CDR3 region: CASSGTATGELFF. CDR3 coding DNA: TGTGCCAGCAGTGGGACTGCCACCGGGGAGCTGTTTTTT.

This clone was seen just once. V and J are TRBV6-4 and TRBJ2-5; 8 bases fit TRBD1. The germline CDR1 and CDR2 sequences are MRHNA and SNTAGT. V lost 6 bases, J lost 2 bases, and 2 bases stayed unmatched. This CDR3 contains 13 residues. The CDR3 is CASSRGPQETQYF. CDR3 sequence (DNA): TGTGCCAGCAGCAGGGGGCCTCAAGAGACCCAGTACTTC.

This clone came up once. The CDR3 loop is CAWSVPTGTVGNSPLHF. The DNA of the CDR3 is TGTGCCTGGAGTGTACCAACAGGGACGGTTGGTAATTCACCCCTCCACTTT. V gene TRBV30 combines with J gene TRBJ1-6; a weak D match, TRBD1 (6 bases). The CDR3 is made up of 17 amino acids. Germline assignment: CDR1 GTSNPN and CDR2 SVGIG (reference sequence). V was clipped by 0 bases and J by 6 bases, with 18 bases between them.

This chain links TRBV28 with TRBJ1-1; D gene ambiguous. The CDR3 is 10 residues long. The germline gives CDR1 MDHEN, CDR2 SYDVKM. V lost 6 bases and J 7 bases, leaving 6 bases between the germline ends. The CDR3 DNA follows: TGTGCCAGCAGGCACTTTGAAGCTTTCTTT. Translated, it gives CASRHFEAFF.

The rearrangement joins TRBV28 to TRBJ1-5, with D hard to call. CDR1 and CDR2 from the germline V gene are MDHEN and SYDVKM. Trimming shortened V by 2 bases and J by 8 bases, and 7 bases separated the two germline ends. The CDR3 contains 12 residues. The CDR3 coding sequence is TGTGCCAGCAGTTTAGCAGGTGAGCCCCAGCATTTT. This sequence encodes CASSLAGEPQHF.

This chain joins TRBV7-9 and TRBJ2-6; TRBD2 is a possible D gene (5 bases). Trimming pared 5 bases from V and 0 bases from J, leaving 20 bases between. The length of the CDR3 is 19 residues. Germline V CDR1 and CDR2: SEHNR, FQNEAQ (reference sequence). Here the CDR3 reads CASSPVGRVPSSGANVLTF. The CDR3 DNA is TGTGCCAGCAGCCCTGTTGGGCGGGTACCCTCCTCTGGGGCCAACGTCCTGACTTTC.

This rearrangement joins TRBV19 to TRBJ2-7; the match to TRBD2 covers 15 bases. There are 16 residues in the CDR3. Germline CDR1 reads LNHDA; CDR2 reads SQIVND (reference sequence). V shed 4 bases, J shed 6 bases, and the junction held 7 bases outside the gene matches. CDR3 in DNA: TGTGCCAGTAGTACCGGACTAGCGGGAGGGCCGGGCGAGCAGTACTTC. This translates into CASSTGLAGGPGEQYF. Looking up the rest from reference TRBV19 and TRBJ2-7 gives the full variable domain: DGGITQSPKYLFRKEGQNVTLSCEQNLNHDAMYWYRQDPGQGLRLIYYSQIVNDFQKGDIAEGYSVSREKKESFPLTVTSAQKNPTAFYLCASSTGLAGGPGEQYFGPGTRLTVT.

The V call is TRBV30, the J call TRBJ1-3; D gene unclear. The V and J ends lost 0 bases and 4 bases respectively, with 7 bases between them. CDR3 length equals 13 residues. Germline CDR1 reads GTSNPN; CDR2 reads SVGIG (reference sequence). CDR3 sequence: CAWSVLRGNTIYF. CDR3 bases: TGTGCCTGGAGTGTACTGAGGGGAAACACCATATATTTT. The full variable domain, with the rest looked up from reference TRBV30 and TRBJ1-3, is SQTIHQWPATLVQPVGSPLSLECTVEGTSNPNLYWYRQAAGRGLQLLFYSVGIGQISSEVPQNLSASRPQDRQFILSSKKLLLSDSGFYLCAWSVLRGNTIYFGEGSWLTVV.

The genes are TRBV4-1 and TRBJ1-1; 7 nucleotides align to TRBD1. Germline assignment: CDR1 MGHRA and CDR2 YSYEKL. J gave up 8 bases and V 1 base, and 4 bases lay outside the gene matches. The CDR3 sequence is 13 residues long. CDR3 coding DNA: TGCGCCAGCAGCCAAGGGTCAGGGGGAGAAGCTTTCTTT. The encoded protein is CASSQGSGGEAFF.

This chain links TRBV7-9 with TRBJ1-2; D is unclear. The CDR3 has 13 amino acids. V was cut by 7 bases and J by 4 bases, with 13 bases left in between. Germline V gene lookup returns CDR1 SEHNR and CDR2 FQNEAQ (reference sequence). CDR3 nucleotides: TGTGCCAGCACCTTGGAGCAGTCCTATGGCTACACCTTC. Its translation is CASTLEQSYGYTF. Together with reference TRBV7-9 and TRBJ1-2, the CDR3 gives the full variable domain: DTGVSQNPRHKITKRGQNVTFRCDPISEHNRLYWYRQTLGQGPEFLTYFQNEAQLEKSRLLSDRFSAERPKGSFSTLEIQRTEQGDSAMYLCASTLEQSYGYTFGSGTRLTVV.

The rearrangement uses TRBV7-9 and TRBJ2-1, with 8 bases identical to TRBD2. Germline loops: CDR1 SEHNR, CDR2 FQNEAQ (reference sequence). The ends lost 6 bases at V and 8 bases at J; junction bases unmatched: 9. This CDR3 has 14 residues. The DNA for the CDR3 is TGTGCCAGCAGTTATAGCGGGGCGAGCGATGAGCAGTTCTTC. It specifies CASSYSGASDEQFF.

This rearrangement joins TRBV30 to TRBJ1-1, with D hard to call. Germline CDR1 is GTSNPN and CDR2 is SVGIG (reference sequence). V was pared by 0 bases and J by 8 bases, with 7 bases between. The CDR3 spans 11 residues. The CDR3 DNA is TGTGCCTGGAGTGTACGGAGAGAAGCTTTCTTT. This sequence encodes CAWSVRREAFF. The variable domain in full, with the rest retrieved from reference TRBV30 and TRBJ1-1, is SQTIHQWPATLVQPVGSPLSLECTVEGTSNPNLYWYRQAAGRGLQLLFYSVGIGQISSEVPQNLSASRPQDRQFILSSKKLLLSDSGFYLCAWSVRREAFFGQGTRLTVV.

In its sample, this clone was seen a few times. The V and J genes are TRBV2 and TRBJ1-1, with a tentative D call TRBD1 (6 bases). The CDR3 totals 12 residues. The V gene's germline CDR1 is SNHLY and CDR2 FYNNEI. Trimming cost V 10 bases and J 0 bases, with 9 bases left between them. The CDR3, as DNA: TGTGCCACAGGGGACCTGAACACTGAAGCTTTCTTT. Residues: CATGDLNTEAFF. Combining the CDR3 with reference TRBV2 and TRBJ1-1 gives the whole variable domain EPEVTQTPSHQVTQMGQEVILRCVPISNHLYFYWYRQILGQKVEFLVSFYNNEISEKSEIFDDQFSVERPDGSNFTLKIRSTKLEDSAMYFCATGDLNTEAFFGQGTRLTVV.

V usage is TRBV28 and J usage is TRBJ1-2; D is possibly TRBD1 (5 bases). Trimming stripped 7 bases from V and 2 bases from J, with 17 bases between. Looked up from germline, CDR1 is MDHEN and CDR2 is SYDVKM. This CDR3 has 15 residues. CDR3 DNA sequence: TGTGCCAGCATGTGGGGGTCGGGGGGGAACTATGGCTACACCTTC. Encoded protein: CASMWGSGGNYGYTF.

This clone was seen once. Other DNA sequences in this specimen translate into the identical CDR3. The V call is TRBV11-2, the J call TRBJ2-7; TRBD2 aligns across 12 bases. Per the germline V gene, CDR1 is SGHAT and CDR2 is FQNNGV. CDR3 length equals 16 residues. V shed 3 bases, J shed 0 bases, and the junction held 3 bases outside the gene matches. The CDR3 DNA is TGTGCCAGCAGCTTCGGACTAGCGGGGTCCTCCTACGAGCAGTACTTC. Its translation is CASSFGLAGSSYEQYF.

The rearrangement links TRBV28 to TRBJ2-1, with unresolved D. CDR3 length equals 12 residues. From germline, CDR1 is MDHEN and CDR2 SYDVKM. Trimming removed 2 bases from V and 8 bases from J, with 7 bases in between. CDR3 sequence: CASSLAVYEQFF. DNA of the CDR3: TGTGCCAGCAGTTTAGCGGTGTATGAGCAGTTCTTC.

J is TRBJ2-7 and V is TRBV25-1; 8 bases map to TRBD1. CDR1 and CDR2 from the germline V gene are MGHDK and SYGVNS. The CDR3 is 16 residues long. V was clipped by 8 bases and J by 6 bases; unmatched bases: 18. The CDR3 coding sequence is TGTGCCAGCGTTAGTCCCGGGACAGGAGAAACTGGCGAGCAGTACTTC. Translated, it gives CASVSPGTGETGEQYF.

The chain carries TRBV5-4 and TRBJ2-3, with 8 positions matching TRBD2. CDR1 and CDR2 (germline): SGHNT, YYREEE (reference sequence). The CDR3 has 15 residues. Losses at the gene ends were 0 bases for V and 5 bases for J; bases not matched to a gene: 5. The DNA of the CDR3 is TGTGCCAGCAGCTTGGGGGGACTAGGCAGAGATACGCAGTATTTT. It codes for CASSLGGLGRDTQYF.

The chain employs TRBV7-9 and TRBJ2-5; 8 bases are a match to TRBD1. The assigned J gene may be wrong: the sequence end matches TRBJ2-7 better. This CDR3 region has 13 residues. CDR1 SEHNR and CDR2 FQNEAQ come from the germline V gene (reference sequence). CDR3 loop: CASSTLTGAEQYF. CDR3 in DNA: TGTGCCAGCAGCACTTTGACAGGGGCCGAGCAGTACTTC.